This TCR beta chain was captured in a study of T-cell reconstitution after alpha-beta-depleted transplantation in children. This clonotype was seen many times. Germline V gene sequence: CDR1 MDHEN, CDR2 SYDVKM. V lost 2 bases, J lost 7 bases, and 14 bases lay in between. This CDR3 contains 15 residues. Preparation of the TCRbeta library was carried out with unique molecular identifiers. A single record per CDR3 protein comes from TCRdb applying MiXCR to the PCR reads. The table has about 350,000 distinct CDR3 sequences, 15% to 20% seen once; the top ten hold just over 40%. V usage is TRBV28 and J usage is TRBJ2-2; no definite D call. This specimen was PBMCs, mostly from graft donor cells, taken 360 days after TCRalphabeta/CD19-depleted stem cell transplant. The source is a male patient under 10 years old who had a stem cell transplant for acute lymphoblastic leukemia, so the T cells may come from the graft donor. The CDR3 loop is CASSLAQLSHGELFF. The CDR3 nucleotides are TGTGCCAGCAGTTTAGCGCAGTTATCACACGGGGAGCTGTTTTTT.